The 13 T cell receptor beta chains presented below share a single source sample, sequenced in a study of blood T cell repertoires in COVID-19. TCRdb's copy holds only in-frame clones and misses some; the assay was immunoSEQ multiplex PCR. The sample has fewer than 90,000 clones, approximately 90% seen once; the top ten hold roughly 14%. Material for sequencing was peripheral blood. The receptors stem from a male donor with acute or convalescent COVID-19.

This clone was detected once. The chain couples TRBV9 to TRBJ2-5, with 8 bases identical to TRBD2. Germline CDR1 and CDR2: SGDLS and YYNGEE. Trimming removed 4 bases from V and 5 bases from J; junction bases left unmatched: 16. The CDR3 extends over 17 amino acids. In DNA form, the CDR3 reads TGTGCCAGCAGCCCCGGGACTCAAGTAGCGGGATCGGAGACCCAGTACTTC. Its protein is CASSPGTQVAGSETQYF.

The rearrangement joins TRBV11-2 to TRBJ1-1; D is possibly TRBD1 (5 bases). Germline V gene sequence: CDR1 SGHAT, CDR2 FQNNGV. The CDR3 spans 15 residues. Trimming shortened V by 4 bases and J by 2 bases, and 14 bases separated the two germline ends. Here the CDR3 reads CASSSSGGVNTEAFF. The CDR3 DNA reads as TGTGCCAGCAGCTCCAGTGGGGGGGTTAACACTGAAGCTTTCTTT.

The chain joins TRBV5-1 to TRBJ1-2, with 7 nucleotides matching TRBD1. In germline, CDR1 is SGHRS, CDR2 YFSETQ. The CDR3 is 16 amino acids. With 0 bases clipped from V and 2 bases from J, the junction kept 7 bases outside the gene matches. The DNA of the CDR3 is TGCGCCAGCAGCTTGGTAGGTGGCAGGGGGAACTATGGCTACACCTTC. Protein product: CASSLVGGRGNYGYTF.

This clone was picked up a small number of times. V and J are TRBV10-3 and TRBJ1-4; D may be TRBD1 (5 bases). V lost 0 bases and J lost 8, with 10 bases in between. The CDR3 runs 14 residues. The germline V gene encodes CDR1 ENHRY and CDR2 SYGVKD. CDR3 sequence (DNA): TGTGCCATCAGTGAGTCCACGGGGGGGGAAAAACTGTTTTTT. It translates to CAISESTGGEKLFF.

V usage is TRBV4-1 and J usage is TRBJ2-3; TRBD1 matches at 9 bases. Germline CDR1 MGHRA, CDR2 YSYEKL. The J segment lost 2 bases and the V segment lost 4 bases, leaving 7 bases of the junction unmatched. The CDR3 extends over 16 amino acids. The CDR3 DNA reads TGCGCCAGCAGCCTATCGGGACAGGGAGCCACAGATACGCAGTATTTT. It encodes CASSLSGQGATDTQYF.

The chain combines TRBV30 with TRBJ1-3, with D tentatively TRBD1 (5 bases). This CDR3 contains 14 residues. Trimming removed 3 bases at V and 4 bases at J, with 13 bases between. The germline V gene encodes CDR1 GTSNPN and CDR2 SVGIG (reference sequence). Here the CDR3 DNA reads TGTGCCTGGAGGCAGGGAGGTGGAGGAAACACCATATATTTT. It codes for CAWRQGGGGNTIYF.

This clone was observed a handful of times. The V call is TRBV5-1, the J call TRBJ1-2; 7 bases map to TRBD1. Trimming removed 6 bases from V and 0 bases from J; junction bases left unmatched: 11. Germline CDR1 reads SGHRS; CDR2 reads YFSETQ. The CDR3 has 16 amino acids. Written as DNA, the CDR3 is TGCGCCAGCACCGACAATACAGGGGCCGCTAACTATGGCTACACCTTC. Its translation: CASTDNTGAANYGYTF. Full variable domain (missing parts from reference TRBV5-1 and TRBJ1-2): KAGVTQTPRYLIKTRGQQVTLSCSPISGHRSVSWYQQTPGQGLQFLFEYFSETQRNKGNFPGRFSGRQFSNSRSEMNVSTLELGDSALYLCASTDNTGAANYGYTFGSGTRLTVV.

The CDR3 nucleotides are TGTGCCAGTAGCCCGACAGAAACTGGAAACACCATATATTTT. Translating gives CASSPTETGNTIYF. V usage is TRBV19 and J usage is TRBJ1-3; D is perhaps TRBD1 (5 bases). V shed 6 bases and J shed 2 bases, with 11 bases lying between them. The CDR3 sequence is 14 residues long. CDR1 and CDR2 (germline): LNHDA, SQIVND (reference sequence). The variable domain in full, completed from reference TRBV19 and TRBJ1-3, reads DGGITQSPKYLFRKEGQNVTLSCEQNLNHDAMYWYRQDPGQGLRLIYYSQIVNDFQKGDIAEGYSVSREKKESFPLTVTSAQKNPTAFYLCASSPTETGNTIYFGEGSWLTVV.

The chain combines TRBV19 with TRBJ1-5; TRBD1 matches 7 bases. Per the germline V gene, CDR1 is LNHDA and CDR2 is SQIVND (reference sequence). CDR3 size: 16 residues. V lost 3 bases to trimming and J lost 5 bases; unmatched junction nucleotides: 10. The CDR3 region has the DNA TGTGCCAGTAGTATCTTCCCGGGACAGCCCTATCAGCCCCAGCATTTT. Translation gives CASSIFPGQPYQPQHF.

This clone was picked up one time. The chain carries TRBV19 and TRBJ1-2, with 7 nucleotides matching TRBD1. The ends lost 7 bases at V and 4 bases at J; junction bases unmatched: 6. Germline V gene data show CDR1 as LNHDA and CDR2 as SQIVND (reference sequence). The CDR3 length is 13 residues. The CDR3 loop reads CASTTTGAYGYTF. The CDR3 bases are TGTGCCAGTACCACCACAGGGGCCTATGGCTACACCTTC. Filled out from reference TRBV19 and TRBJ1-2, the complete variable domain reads DGGITQSPKYLFRKEGQNVTLSCEQNLNHDAMYWYRQDPGQGLRLIYYSQIVNDFQKGDIAEGYSVSREKKESFPLTVTSAQKNPTAFYLCASTTTGAYGYTFGSGTRLTVV.

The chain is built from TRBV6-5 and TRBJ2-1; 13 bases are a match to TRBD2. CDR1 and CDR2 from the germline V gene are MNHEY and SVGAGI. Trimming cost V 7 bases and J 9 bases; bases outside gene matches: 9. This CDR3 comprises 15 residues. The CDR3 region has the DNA TGTGCCAGCAAGGGAACTAGCGGGGGGGTAGGTGAGCAGTTCTTC. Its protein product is CASKGTSGGVGEQFF.

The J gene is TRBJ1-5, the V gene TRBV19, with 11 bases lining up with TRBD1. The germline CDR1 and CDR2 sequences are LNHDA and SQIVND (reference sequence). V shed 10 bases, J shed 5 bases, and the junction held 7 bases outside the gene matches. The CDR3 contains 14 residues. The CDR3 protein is CATSRDRGDQPQHF. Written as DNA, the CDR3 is TGTGCCACCTCGAGGGACAGGGGGGATCAGCCCCAGCATTTT.

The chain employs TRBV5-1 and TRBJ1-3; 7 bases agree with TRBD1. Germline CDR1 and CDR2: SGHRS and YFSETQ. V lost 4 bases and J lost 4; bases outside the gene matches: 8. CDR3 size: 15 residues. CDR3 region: CASSAQGVAGNTIYF. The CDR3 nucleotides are TGCGCCAGCAGCGCCCAGGGGGTAGCGGGAAACACCATATATTTT.